This T cell receptor (beta chain) was recovered during a study of regulatory T cells in long-lasting Graves disease. Germline-derived CDR1 and CDR2 are LGHDT and YNNKEL (reference sequence). V shed 2 bases and J 6 bases; nucleotides not matched to a gene: 4. The CDR3 length is 13 residues. The table lists this clonotype with a few counts. The time point is: newly diagnosed GD, antithyroid drugs for less than 3 months. From PBMCs, RNA was extracted and then used to make the TCR library. For TCR beta, libraries came from iRepertoire HTBI primers and Arm-PCR of CDR3 regions. TCRdb ran MiXCR on the multiplex PCR reads and lists one entry per CDR3 protein. The sample lists about 420,000 distinct CDR3 sequences, 15% to 20% occurring once. The sample also formed part of further work on T cells in Graves' hyperthyroidism and ophthalmopathy.

The TCR originated in a woman younger than 35 with Graves disease. This chain connects TRBV3-1 to TRBJ2-7, with 7 bases lining up with TRBD1. Sample: peripheral blood mononuclear cells (PBMCs), taken at new diagnosis, from a patient treated with antithyroid drugs. This CDR3 reads CASSQRQGSEQYF. Written as DNA, the CDR3 is TGTGCCAGCAGCCAACGACAGGGCAGCGAGCAGTACTTC.